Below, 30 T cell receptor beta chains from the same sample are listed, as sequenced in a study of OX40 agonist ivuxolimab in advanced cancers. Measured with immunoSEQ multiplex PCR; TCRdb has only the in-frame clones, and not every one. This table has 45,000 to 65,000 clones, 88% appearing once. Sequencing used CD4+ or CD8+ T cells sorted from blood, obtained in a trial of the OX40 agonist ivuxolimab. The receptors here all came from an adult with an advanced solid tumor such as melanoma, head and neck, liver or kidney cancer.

For the CDR3, the DNA is TGTGCCAGCAGGACTAGCGGTACCTACGAGCAGTACTTC. Translation: CASRTSGTYEQYF. The rearrangement links TRBV2 to TRBJ2-7, with 9 bases fitting TRBD2. The CDR3 has 13 amino acids. With 6 bases clipped from V and 2 bases from J, the junction kept 2 bases outside the gene matches. The germline CDR1 and CDR2 sequences are SNHLY and FYNNEI.

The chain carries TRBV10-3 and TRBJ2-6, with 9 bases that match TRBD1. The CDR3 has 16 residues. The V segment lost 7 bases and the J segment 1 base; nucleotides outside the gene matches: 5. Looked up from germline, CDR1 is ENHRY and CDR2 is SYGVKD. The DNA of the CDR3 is TGTGCCATCAAGGGACAGGGAGGGTCTGGGGCCAACGTCCTGACTTTC. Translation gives CAIKGQGGSGANVLTF.

This chain's CDR3 is CASSVEDRRQFF. The DNA of the CDR3 is TGTGCCAGCAGCGTGGAGGACAGGCGTCAGTTCTTC. The chain links TRBV9 to TRBJ2-1, with 7 bases identical to TRBD1. CDR3 length: 12 residues. V shed 2 bases, J shed 13 bases, and the junction held 6 bases outside the gene matches. CDR1 is SGDLS and CDR2 is YYNGEE in the germline V gene.

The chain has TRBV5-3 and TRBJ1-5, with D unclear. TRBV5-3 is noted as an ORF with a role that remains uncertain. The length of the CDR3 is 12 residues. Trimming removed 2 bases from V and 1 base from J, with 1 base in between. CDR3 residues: CARSLSNQPQHF. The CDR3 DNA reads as TGTGCCAGAAGCTTAAGCAATCAGCCCCAGCATTTT.

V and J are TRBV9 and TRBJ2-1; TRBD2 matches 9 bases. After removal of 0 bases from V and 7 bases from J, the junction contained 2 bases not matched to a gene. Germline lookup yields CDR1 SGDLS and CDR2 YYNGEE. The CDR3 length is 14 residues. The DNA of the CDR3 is TGTGCCAGCAGCGTAGTAGCGGGAGTTAATGAGCAGTTCTTC. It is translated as CASSVVAGVNEQFF.

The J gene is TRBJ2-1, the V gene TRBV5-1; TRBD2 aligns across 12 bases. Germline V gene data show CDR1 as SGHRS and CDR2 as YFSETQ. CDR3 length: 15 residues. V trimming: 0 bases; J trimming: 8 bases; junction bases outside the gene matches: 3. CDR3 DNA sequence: TGCGCCAGCAGCTTGGGACTAGCGGGAGTTCATGAGCAGTTCTTC. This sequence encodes CASSLGLAGVHEQFF. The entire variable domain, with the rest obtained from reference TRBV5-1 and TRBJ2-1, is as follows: KAGVTQTPRYLIKTRGQQVTLSCSPISGHRSVSWYQQTPGQGLQFLFEYFSETQRNKGNFPGRFSGRQFSNSRSEMNVSTLELGDSALYLCASSLGLAGVHEQFFGPGTRLTVL.

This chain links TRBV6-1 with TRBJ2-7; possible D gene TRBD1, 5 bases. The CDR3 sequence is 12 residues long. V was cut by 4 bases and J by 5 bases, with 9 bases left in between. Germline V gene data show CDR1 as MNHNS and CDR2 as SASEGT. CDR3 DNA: TGTGCCAGCAGTGCAACAGGCCACGAGCAGTACTTC. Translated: CASSATGHEQYF.

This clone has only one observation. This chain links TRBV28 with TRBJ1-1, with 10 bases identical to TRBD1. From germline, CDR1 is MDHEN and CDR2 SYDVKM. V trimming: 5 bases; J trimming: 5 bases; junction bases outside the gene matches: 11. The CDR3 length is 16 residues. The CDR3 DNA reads TGTGCCAGCAGTCAAGAACTGACAGGGGGCCGGACTGAAGCTTTCTTT. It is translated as CASSQELTGGRTEAFF.

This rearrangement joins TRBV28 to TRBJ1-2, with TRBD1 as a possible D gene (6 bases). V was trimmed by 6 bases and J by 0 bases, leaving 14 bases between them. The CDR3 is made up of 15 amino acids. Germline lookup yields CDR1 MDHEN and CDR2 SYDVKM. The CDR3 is CASRARGGANYGYTF. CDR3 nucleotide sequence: TGTGCCAGCAGGGCCCGAGGGGGGGCTAACTATGGCTACACCTTC.

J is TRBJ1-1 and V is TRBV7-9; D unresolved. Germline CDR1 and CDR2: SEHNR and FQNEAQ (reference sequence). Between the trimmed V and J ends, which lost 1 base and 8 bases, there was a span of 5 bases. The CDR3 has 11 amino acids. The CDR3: CASSLGWEAFF. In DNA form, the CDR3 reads TGTGCCAGCAGCTTAGGATGGGAAGCTTTCTTT.

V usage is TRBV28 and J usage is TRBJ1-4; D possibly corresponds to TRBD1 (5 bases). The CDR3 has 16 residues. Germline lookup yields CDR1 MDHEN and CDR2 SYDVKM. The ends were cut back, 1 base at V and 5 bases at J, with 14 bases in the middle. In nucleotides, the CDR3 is TGTGCCAGCAGTTTATTGAATGGGGGTAGGAATGAAAAACTGTTTTTT. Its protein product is CASSLLNGGRNEKLFF.

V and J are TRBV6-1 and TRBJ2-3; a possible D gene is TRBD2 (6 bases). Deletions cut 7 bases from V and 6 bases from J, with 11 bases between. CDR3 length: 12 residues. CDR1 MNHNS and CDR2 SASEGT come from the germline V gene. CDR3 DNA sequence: TGTGCCAGCAATGAGGGGAGGGATACGCAGTATTTT. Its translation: CASNEGRDTQYF.

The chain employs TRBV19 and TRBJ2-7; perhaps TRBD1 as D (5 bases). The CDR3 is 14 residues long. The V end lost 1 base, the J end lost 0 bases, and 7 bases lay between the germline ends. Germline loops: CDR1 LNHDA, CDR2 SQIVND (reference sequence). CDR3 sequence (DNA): TGTGCCAGTAGTATAGGGCAGGGCTCCTACGAGCAGTACTTC. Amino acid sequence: CASSIGQGSYEQYF.

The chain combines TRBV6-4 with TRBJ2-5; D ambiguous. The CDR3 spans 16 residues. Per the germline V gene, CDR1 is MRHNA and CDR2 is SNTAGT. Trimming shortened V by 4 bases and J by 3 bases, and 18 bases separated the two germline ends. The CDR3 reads CASSGLRRQAKETQYF. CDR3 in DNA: TGTGCCAGCAGTGGGTTGCGAAGGCAGGCTAAAGAGACCCAGTACTTC.

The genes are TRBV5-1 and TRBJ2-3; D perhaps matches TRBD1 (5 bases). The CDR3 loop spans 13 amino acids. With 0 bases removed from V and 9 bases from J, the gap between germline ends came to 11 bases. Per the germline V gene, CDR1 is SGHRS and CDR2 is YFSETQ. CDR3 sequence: CASSLADSDTQYF. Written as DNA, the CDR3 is TGCGCCAGCAGCTTGGCCGACAGCGACACGCAGTATTTT.

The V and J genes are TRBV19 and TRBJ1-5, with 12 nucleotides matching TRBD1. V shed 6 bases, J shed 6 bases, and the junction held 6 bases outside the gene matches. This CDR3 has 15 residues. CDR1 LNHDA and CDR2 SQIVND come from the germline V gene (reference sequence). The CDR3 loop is CASRAGQGAGQPQHF. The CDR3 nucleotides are TGTGCCAGTAGGGCGGGACAGGGGGCAGGTCAGCCCCAGCATTTT. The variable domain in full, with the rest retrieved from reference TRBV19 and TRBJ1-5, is DGGITQSPKYLFRKEGQNVTLSCEQNLNHDAMYWYRQDPGQGLRLIYYSQIVNDFQKGDIAEGYSVSREKKESFPLTVTSAQKNPTAFYLCASRAGQGAGQPQHFGDGTRLSIL.

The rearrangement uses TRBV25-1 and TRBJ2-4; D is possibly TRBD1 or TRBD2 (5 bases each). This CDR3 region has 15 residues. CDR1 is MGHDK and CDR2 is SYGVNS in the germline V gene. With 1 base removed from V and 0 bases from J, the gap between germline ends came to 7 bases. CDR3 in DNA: TGTGCCAGCAGTGAATCGGGGCTAGCCAAAAACATTCAGTACTTC. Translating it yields CASSESGLAKNIQYF.

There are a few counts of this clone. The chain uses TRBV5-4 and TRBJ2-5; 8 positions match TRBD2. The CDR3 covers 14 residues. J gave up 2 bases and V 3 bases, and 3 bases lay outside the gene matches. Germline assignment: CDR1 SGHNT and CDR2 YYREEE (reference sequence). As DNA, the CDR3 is TGTGCCAGCAGCTCCCGACTAGCGCAAGAGACCCAGTACTTC. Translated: CASSSRLAQETQYF.

DNA for the CDR3: TGTGCCAGCTCACCTTCCGACGGATGGGGCACTGAAGCTTTCTTT. Translation: CASSPSDGWGTEAFF. The chain employs TRBV18 and TRBJ1-1; D not certain. The CDR3 sequence is 15 residues long. V dropped 3 bases and J dropped 4 bases, with 15 bases sitting between them. CDR1 and CDR2 from the germline V gene are KGHSH and LQKENI.

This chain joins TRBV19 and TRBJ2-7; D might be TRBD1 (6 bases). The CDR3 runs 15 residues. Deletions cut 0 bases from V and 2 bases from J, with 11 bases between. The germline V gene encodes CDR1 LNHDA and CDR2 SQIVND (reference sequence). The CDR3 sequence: CASSIDHKGAYEQYF. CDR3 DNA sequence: TGTGCCAGTAGTATAGATCATAAGGGGGCCTACGAGCAGTACTTC.

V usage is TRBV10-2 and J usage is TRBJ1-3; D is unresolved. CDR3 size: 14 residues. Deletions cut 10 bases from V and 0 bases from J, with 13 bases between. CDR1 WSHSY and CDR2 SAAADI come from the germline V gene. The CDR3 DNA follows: TGCGCCAACTGGGCCGGAGGCTCTGGAAACACCATATATTTT. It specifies CANWAGGSGNTIYF.

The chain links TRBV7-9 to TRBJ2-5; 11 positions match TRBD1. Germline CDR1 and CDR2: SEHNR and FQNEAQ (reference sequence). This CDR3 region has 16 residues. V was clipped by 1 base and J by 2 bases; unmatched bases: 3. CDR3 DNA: TGTGCCAGCAGCTTAGGGGACAGGGGGACACAAGAGACCCAGTACTTC. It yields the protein CASSLGDRGTQETQYF.

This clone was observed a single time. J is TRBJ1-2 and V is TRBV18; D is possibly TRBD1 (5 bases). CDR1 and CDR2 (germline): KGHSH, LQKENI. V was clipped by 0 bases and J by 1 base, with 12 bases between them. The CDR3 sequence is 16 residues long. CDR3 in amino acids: CASSPPNAGVNYGYTF. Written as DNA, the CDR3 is TGTGCCAGCTCACCACCAAACGCGGGGGTTAACTATGGCTACACCTTC.

The CDR3 sequence is CSVGQSSYNEQFF. DNA for the CDR3: TGCAGCGTTGGACAGAGCTCCTACAATGAGCAGTTCTTC. This rearrangement joins TRBV29-1 to TRBJ2-7; weak D call: TRBD1 (5 bases). The J call is in doubt because the DNA end fits TRBJ2-1 better. The CDR3 is made up of 13 amino acids. Germline values: CDR1 SQVTM, CDR2 ANQGSEA.

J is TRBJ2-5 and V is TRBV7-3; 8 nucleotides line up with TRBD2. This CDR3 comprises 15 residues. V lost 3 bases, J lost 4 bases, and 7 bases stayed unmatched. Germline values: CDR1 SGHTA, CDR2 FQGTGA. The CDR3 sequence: CASSLGTSGGETQYF. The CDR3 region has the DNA TGTGCCAGCAGCTTGGGAACTAGCGGAGGAGAGACCCAGTACTTC.

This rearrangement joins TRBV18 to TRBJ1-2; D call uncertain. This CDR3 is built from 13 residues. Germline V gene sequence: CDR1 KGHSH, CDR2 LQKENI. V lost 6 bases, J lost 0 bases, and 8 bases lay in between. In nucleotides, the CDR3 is TGTGCCAGCTCTAAGGATACTAACTATGGCTACACCTTC. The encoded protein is CASSKDTNYGYTF.

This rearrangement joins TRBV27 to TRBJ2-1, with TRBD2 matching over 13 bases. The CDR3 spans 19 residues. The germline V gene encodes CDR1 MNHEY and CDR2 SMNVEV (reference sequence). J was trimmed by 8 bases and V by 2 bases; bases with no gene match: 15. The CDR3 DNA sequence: TGTGCCAGCAGTTTACCGGGACTAGCGGGATTCAGCCCCACGGATGAGCAGTTCTTC. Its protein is CASSLPGLAGFSPTDEQFF.

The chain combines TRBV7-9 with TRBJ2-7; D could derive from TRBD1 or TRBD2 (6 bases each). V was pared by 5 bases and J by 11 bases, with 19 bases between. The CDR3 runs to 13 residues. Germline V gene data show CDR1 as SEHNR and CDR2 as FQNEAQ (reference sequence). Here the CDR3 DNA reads TGTGCCAGCAGCCCCTCGAGGGGGGCCAAAAAGTACTTC. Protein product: CASSPSRGAKKYF.

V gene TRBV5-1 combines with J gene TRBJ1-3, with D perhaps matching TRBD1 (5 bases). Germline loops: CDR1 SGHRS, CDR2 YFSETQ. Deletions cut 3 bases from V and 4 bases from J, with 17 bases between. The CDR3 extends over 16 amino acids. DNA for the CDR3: TGCGCCAGCAGCTCGGGGCCATCGGGCAGAGGAAACACCATATATTTT. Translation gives CASSSGPSGRGNTIYF. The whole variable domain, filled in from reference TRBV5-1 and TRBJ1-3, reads KAGVTQTPRYLIKTRGQQVTLSCSPISGHRSVSWYQQTPGQGLQFLFEYFSETQRNKGNFPGRFSGRQFSNSRSEMNVSTLELGDSALYLCASSSGPSGRGNTIYFGEGSWLTVV.

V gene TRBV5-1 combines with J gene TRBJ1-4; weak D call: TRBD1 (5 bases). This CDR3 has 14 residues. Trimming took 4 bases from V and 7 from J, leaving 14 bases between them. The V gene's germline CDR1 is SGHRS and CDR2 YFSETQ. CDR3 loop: CASSLAGASEKLFF. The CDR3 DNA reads TGCGCCAGCAGCCTGGCCGGGGCGAGTGAAAAACTGTTTTTT.